This TCR beta chain was found in a study of post-analysis software for immune sequencing data. Study-level points and caveats: In patients, TRBV5-6, TRBV5-1 and TRBV20-1 belonged to five or six TRBV segments found more frequently than in controls. Versus controls, multiple sclerosis patients showed significantly lower diversity (normalized Chao1).

Prepared libraries of TCR beta cDNA carried unique molecular identifiers. TCRdb fed the PCR reads into MiXCR, producing one record per CDR3 protein. Counted here are roughly 650,000 distinct CDR3 sequences, roughly three fifths occurring once; the ten biggest clones make up about 11%. This clonotype was found once. The antigen is undetermined. Deletions cut 4 bases from V and 6 bases from J, with 14 bases between. The germline gives CDR1 SGHTA, CDR2 FQGNSA. This CDR3 has 14 amino acids. The J gene is TRBJ2-3, the V gene TRBV7-2; possibly TRBD1 or TRBD2 for D (5 bases each). The sequenced sample was blood. The sequence was collected from a girl between 2 and 10 years old with multiple sclerosis. The CDR3 coding sequence is TGTGCCAGCAGCTCCCTGGGGACCTGGGATACGCAGTATTTT. Amino acids: CASSSLGTWDTQYF.